The 17 T cell receptor beta chains given below trace back to one sample, sequenced in a study of resident and recirculating memory T cells in vitiligo. Sequencing was performed with immunoSEQ multiplex PCR; in TCRdb, only in-frame clones are kept and a portion is missing. Of tens of thousands of clones in the sample, around 92% were seen once. The source material was blood. The receptors originated from a male donor with vitiligo.

V is TRBV2 and J is TRBJ1-5; D gene uncertain. The germline V and J ends were trimmed by 7 bases and 11 bases, with 18 bases remaining between them. The CDR3 spans 13 residues. In germline, CDR1 is SNHLY, CDR2 FYNNEI. CDR3 DNA sequence: TGTGCCAGCACCGGGGTTCCTAGATCGGCCCAGCATTTT. Translated: CASTGVPRSAQHF.

V is TRBV7-6 and J is TRBJ1-1; 10 bases agree with TRBD1. CDR1 SGHVS and CDR2 FNYEAQ come from the germline V gene. V dropped 6 bases and J dropped 4; count of bases not matched to a gene: 8. This CDR3 comprises 15 residues. The CDR3 region is CASRRDRGPVTEAFF. The CDR3 nucleotides read TGTGCCAGCAGACGAGACAGGGGGCCTGTCACTGAAGCTTTCTTT.

The chain links TRBV5-6 to TRBJ1-5; the D is unclear. Trimming cost V 1 base and J 4 bases, with 6 bases left between them. The CDR3 loop spans 13 amino acids. Germline loops: CDR1 SGHDT, CDR2 YYEEEE. As DNA, the CDR3 is TGTGCCAGCAGCTTGTACAGAAATCAGCCCCAGCATTTT. Amino acid sequence: CASSLYRNQPQHF. Full variable domain (remainder filled in from reference TRBV5-6 and TRBJ1-5): DAGVTQSPTHLIKTRGQQVTLRCSPKSGHDTVSWYQQALGQGPQFIFQYYEEEERQRGNFPDRFSGHQFPNYSSELNVNALLLGDSALYLCASSLYRNQPQHFGDGTRLSIL.

V gene TRBV7-3 combines with J gene TRBJ1-1, with 8 nucleotides matching TRBD1. Trimming at V came to 5 bases and at J to 5 bases, leaving 7 bases not matched to a gene. The CDR3 contains 14 residues. Germline loops: CDR1 SGHTA, CDR2 FQGTGA. The DNA for the CDR3 is TGTGCCAGCAGCCCCGACAGGGGAGGAACTGAAGCTTTCTTT. Amino acid sequence: CASSPDRGGTEAFF.

The table lists this clone with a count of one. V gene TRBV2 combines with J gene TRBJ2-3, with TRBD2 identical over 11 bases. After removal of 4 bases from V and 2 bases from J, the junction contained 2 bases not matched to a gene. Germline loops: CDR1 SNHLY, CDR2 FYNNEI. This CDR3 is 15 amino acids long. As DNA, the CDR3 is TGTGCCAGCAGTGGACTAGCGGGAATCACAGATACGCAGTATTTT. Translating it yields CASSGLAGITDTQYF.

This clone occurred many times. The CDR3 DNA follows: TGTGCCAGCAGCAACAGGGGAGGAAACACCATATATTTT. Protein: CASSNRGGNTIYF. The rearrangement links TRBV5-4 to TRBJ1-3, with TRBD1 identical over 7 bases. V trimming: 4 bases; J trimming: 4 bases; junction bases outside the gene matches: 2. Germline loops: CDR1 SGHNT, CDR2 YYREEE (reference sequence). The CDR3 consists of 13 residues.

CDR3: CASSPTSVPSYNEQFF. The CDR3 DNA follows: TGTGCCAGCAGCCCCACTAGCGTACCATCCTACAATGAGCAGTTCTTC. The chain combines TRBV9 with TRBJ2-1; 7 nucleotides align to TRBD2. CDR3 length: 16 amino acids. CDR1 is SGDLS and CDR2 is YYNGEE in the germline V gene. The J segment lost 1 base and the V segment lost 4 bases, leaving 8 bases of the junction unmatched. Combining the CDR3 with reference TRBV9 and TRBJ2-1 gives the whole variable domain DSGVTQTPKHLITATGQRVTLRCSPRSGDLSVYWYQQSLDQGLQFLIQYYNGEERAKGNILERFSAQQFPDLHSELNLSSLELGDSALYFCASSPTSVPSYNEQFFGPGTRLTVL.

The genes are TRBV7-2 and TRBJ2-7, with 11 positions matching TRBD1. V gave up 4 bases and J gave up 5 bases; unmatched junction bases: 4. The CDR3 spans 14 residues. Per germline, CDR1 SGHTA and CDR2 FQGNSA. CDR3 DNA: TGTGCCAGCAGCTCCAGGACAGGGGGCGACGAGCAGTACTTC. Translated: CASSSRTGGDEQYF. Looking up the rest from reference TRBV7-2 and TRBJ2-7 gives the full variable domain: GAGVSQSPSNKVTEKGKDVELRCDPISGHTALYWYRQSLGQGLEFLIYFQGNSAPDKSGLPSDRFSAERTGGSVSTLTIQRTQQEDSAVYLCASSSRTGGDEQYFGPGTRLTVT.

The chain joins TRBV5-6 to TRBJ2-3; 7 bases align to TRBD2. V was clipped by 4 bases and J by 4 bases; unmatched bases: 9. Germline-derived CDR1 and CDR2 are SGHDT and YYEEEE. The CDR3 is made up of 15 amino acids. CDR3 sequence reads: CASSPDGGGADTQYF. The CDR3 DNA reads as TGTGCCAGCAGCCCAGACGGTGGGGGGGCAGATACGCAGTATTTT.

The rearrangement joins TRBV7-9 to TRBJ2-3; 7 bases agree with TRBD2. CDR1 is SEHNR, CDR2 FQNEAQ, per germline (reference sequence). The CDR3 contains 17 residues. V trimming: 3 bases; J trimming: 0 bases; junction bases outside the gene matches: 9. The CDR3 spells CASSFPRGVDSTDTQYF. The CDR3 region has the DNA TGTGCCAGCAGCTTCCCTCGGGGGGTAGACAGCACAGATACGCAGTATTTT.

The genes are TRBV27 and TRBJ1-1; D is perhaps TRBD1 (5 bases). With 3 bases removed from V and 1 base from J, the gap between germline ends came to 9 bases. The CDR3 loop spans 14 amino acids. The germline V gene has CDR1 MNHEY and CDR2 SMNVEV (reference sequence). CDR3 DNA sequence: TGTGCCAGCAGTTTTGGGGGGTCGAACACTGAAGCTTTCTTT. It is translated as CASSFGGSNTEAFF.

The J gene is TRBJ1-2, the V gene TRBV7-2; D possibly corresponds to TRBD1 (5 bases). Germline V gene sequence: CDR1 SGHTA, CDR2 FQGNSA. V shed 1 base and J shed 4 bases, with 7 bases lying between them. The CDR3 covers 13 residues. The CDR3: CASSLGQRYGYTF. As DNA, the CDR3 is TGTGCCAGCAGCTTAGGACAGCGCTATGGCTACACCTTC.

The chain joins TRBV4-1 to TRBJ2-3; D unclear. Trimming removed 3 bases from V and 4 bases from J, with 5 bases in between. The germline V gene encodes CDR1 MGHRA and CDR2 YSYEKL. This CDR3 has 12 residues. The CDR3 is CASSHPADTQYF. The CDR3 coding sequence is TGCGCCAGCAGCCATCCGGCAGATACGCAGTATTTT.

This chain connects TRBV11-2 to TRBJ2-5; 7 bases are shared with TRBD1. CDR1 and CDR2 from the germline V gene are SGHAT and FQNNGV. The CDR3 totals 16 residues. V lost 1 base, J lost 7 bases, and 12 bases stayed unmatched. The CDR3 DNA follows: TGTGCCAGCAGCTTAGTAGTGAGGGGGCTCCGGGCGACCCAGTACTTC. It specifies CASSLVVRGLRATQYF.

The chain links TRBV18 to TRBJ2-5; 9 nucleotides align to TRBD2. CDR3 length: 17 amino acids. J gave up 2 bases and V 3 bases, and 10 bases lay outside the gene matches. Germline assignment: CDR1 KGHSH and CDR2 LQKENI. Here the CDR3 DNA reads TGTGCCAGCTCACCCATGGCGCTAGCGGGAAGGCAAGAGACCCAGTACTTC. Its protein is CASSPMALAGRQETQYF.

The V gene is TRBV7-2, the J gene TRBJ2-3; D may be TRBD2 (6 bases). V was pared by 4 bases and J by 5 bases, with 16 bases between. This CDR3 is 15 amino acids long. Germline CDR1 reads SGHTA; CDR2 reads FQGNSA. The CDR3 nucleotides are TGTGCCAGCAGCTCCGGACTATTCGAGGGAGATACGCAGTATTTT. Its translation: CASSSGLFEGDTQYF.

The V and J genes are TRBV19 and TRBJ1-5; a possible D gene is TRBD1 (5 bases). Deletions cut 3 bases from V and 2 bases from J, with 17 bases between. CDR3 length equals 17 residues. Germline values: CDR1 LNHDA, CDR2 SQIVND (reference sequence). The CDR3 DNA is TGTGCCAGTAGTATTCATCCCCAGGGTTCTGGCAATCAGCCCCAGCATTTT. Encoded protein: CASSIHPQGSGNQPQHF.